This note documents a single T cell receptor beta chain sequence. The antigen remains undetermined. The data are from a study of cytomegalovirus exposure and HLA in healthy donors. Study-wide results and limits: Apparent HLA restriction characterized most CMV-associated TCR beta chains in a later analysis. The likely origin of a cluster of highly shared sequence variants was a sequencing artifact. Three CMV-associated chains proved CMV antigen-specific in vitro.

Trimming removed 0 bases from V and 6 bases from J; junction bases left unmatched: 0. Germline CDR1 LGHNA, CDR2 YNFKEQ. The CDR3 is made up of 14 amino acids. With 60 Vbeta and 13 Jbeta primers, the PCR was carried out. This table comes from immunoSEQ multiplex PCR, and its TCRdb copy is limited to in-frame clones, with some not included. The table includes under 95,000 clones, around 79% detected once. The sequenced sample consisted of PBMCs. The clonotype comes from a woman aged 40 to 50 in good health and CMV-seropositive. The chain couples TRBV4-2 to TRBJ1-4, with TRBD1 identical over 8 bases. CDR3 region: CASSQEDRDEKLFF. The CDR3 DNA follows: TGTGCCAGCAGCCAAGAGGACAGGGATGAAAAACTGTTTTTT.